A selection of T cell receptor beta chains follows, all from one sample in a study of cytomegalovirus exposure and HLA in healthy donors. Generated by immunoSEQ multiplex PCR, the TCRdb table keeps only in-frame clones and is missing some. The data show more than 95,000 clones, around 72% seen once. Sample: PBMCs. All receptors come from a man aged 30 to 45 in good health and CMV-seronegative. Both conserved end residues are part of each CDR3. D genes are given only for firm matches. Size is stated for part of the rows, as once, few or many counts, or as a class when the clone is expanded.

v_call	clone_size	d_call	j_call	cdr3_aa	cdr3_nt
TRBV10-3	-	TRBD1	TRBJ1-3	CATQRQGPRSGNTIYF	TGTGCCACTCAACGACAGGGGCCCCGCTCTGGAAACACCATATATTTT
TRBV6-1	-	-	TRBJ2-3	CASKGDTQYF	TGTGCCAGCAAGGGGGATACGCAGTATTTT
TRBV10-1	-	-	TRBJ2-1	CASTHGGRPYNEQFF	TGCGCCAGCACCCATGGCGGGCGGCCCTACAATGAGCAGTTCTTC
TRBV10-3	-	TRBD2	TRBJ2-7	CAIRSGGSSYEQYF	TGTGCCATCCGTAGCGGGGGGTCGTCCTACGAGCAGTACTTC
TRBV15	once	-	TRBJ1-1	CATSRLGPMLNTEAFF	TGTGCCACCAGCAGGCTAGGCCCAATGTTGAACACTGAAGCTTTCTTT
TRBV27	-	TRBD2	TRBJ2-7	CASSRLAGGGEQYF	TGTGCCAGCAGTCGGTTAGCGGGAGGGGGAGAGCAGTACTTC
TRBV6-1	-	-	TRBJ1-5	CASSEGQASNQPQHF	TGTGCCAGCAGTGAAGGACAGGCTAGCAATCAGCCCCAGCATTTT
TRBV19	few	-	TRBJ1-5	CASSIETGTRSNQPQHF	TGTGCCAGTAGTATAGAGACCGGGACTAGGAGCAATCAGCCCCAGCATTTT
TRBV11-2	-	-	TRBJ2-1	CASSLAGVTSYNEQFF	TGTGCCAGCAGCTTAGCAGGGGTGACGTCCTACAATGAGCAGTTCTTC
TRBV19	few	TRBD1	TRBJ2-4	CASSPGGTKNIQYF	TGTGCCAGTAGTCCAGGGGGTACCAAAAACATTCAGTACTTC
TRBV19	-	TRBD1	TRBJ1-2	CASSRGQGLNYGYTF	TGTGCCAGTAGTAGAGGACAGGGCCTTAACTATGGCTACACCTTC
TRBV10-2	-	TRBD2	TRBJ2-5	CASSWGTSGEETQYF	TGCGCCAGCAGTTGGGGGACTAGCGGAGAAGAGACCCAGTACTTC
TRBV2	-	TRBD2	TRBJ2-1	CAIWTSGMAEQFF	TGTGCCATCTGGACTAGCGGGATGGCTGAGCAGTTCTTC
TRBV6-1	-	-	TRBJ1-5	CASSALSGTPNQPQHF	TGTGCCAGCAGTGCTCTCTCCGGGACTCCAAATCAGCCCCAGCATTTT
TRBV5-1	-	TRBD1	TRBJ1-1	CASSLQGVAEAFF	TGCGCCAGCAGCCTACAGGGGGTAGCTGAAGCTTTCTTT
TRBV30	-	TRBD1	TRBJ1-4	CAWSVTGTGGEKLFF	TGTGCCTGGAGTGTCACCGGGACAGGGGGAGAAAAACTGTTTTTT
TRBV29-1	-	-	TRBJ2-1	CSARDLYNEQFF	TGCAGCGCGCGGGACCTTTACAATGAGCAGTTCTTC
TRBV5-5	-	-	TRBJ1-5	CASSSTGRGNSNQPQHF	TGTGCCAGCAGCTCCACCGGACGGGGGAATAGCAATCAGCCCCAGCATTTT
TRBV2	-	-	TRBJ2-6	CASSRSSGANVLTF	TGTGCCAGCAGTAGGAGCTCTGGGGCCAACGTCCTGACTTTC
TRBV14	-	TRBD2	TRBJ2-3	CASSQISGRSDTQYF	TGTGCCAGCAGCCAGATTAGCGGGAGATCAGATACGCAGTATTTT
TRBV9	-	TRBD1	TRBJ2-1	CASSVVGTGETEQFF	TGTGCCAGCAGCGTAGTAGGGACAGGGGAGACTGAGCAGTTCTTC
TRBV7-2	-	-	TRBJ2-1	CASSWSVGNYEQFF	TGTGCCAGCAGCTGGAGTGTCGGAAACTATGAGCAGTTCTTC
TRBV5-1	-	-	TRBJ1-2	CASSLGGSDYGYTF	TGCGCCAGCAGCTTGGGTGGGAGTGACTATGGCTACACCTTC
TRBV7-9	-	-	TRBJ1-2	CAISTGDGYTF	TGTGCCATATCGACAGGAGATGGCTACACCTTC
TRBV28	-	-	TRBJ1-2	CASSSQGYYGYTF	TGTGCCAGCAGTTCCCAGGGGTACTATGGCTACACCTTC
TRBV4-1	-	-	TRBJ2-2	CASSPRFTDTGELFF	TGCGCCAGCAGCCCACGATTTACAGACACCGGGGAGCTGTTTTTT
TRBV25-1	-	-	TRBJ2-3	CASRNFPTDTQYF	TGTGCCAGCAGGAACTTCCCCACAGATACGCAGTATTTT
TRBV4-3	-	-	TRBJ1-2	CASSQASGANYGYTF	TGCGCCAGCAGCCAAGCATCGGGGGCTAACTATGGCTACACCTTC
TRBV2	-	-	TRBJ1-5	CASSASGTTSNQPQHF	TGTGCCAGCAGTGCCTCCGGGACAACTAGCAATCAGCCCCAGCATTTT
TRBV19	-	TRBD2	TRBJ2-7	CASSNPRGGDYEQYF	TGTGCCAGTAGCAATCCTAGGGGAGGGGACTACGAGCAGTACTTC
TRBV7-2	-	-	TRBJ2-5	CASSLRGEQTRQETQYF	TGTGCCAGCAGCTTGCGGGGAGAGCAAACCCGCCAAGAGACCCAGTACTTC
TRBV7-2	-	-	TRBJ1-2	CASSLADRRNYGYTF	TGTGCCAGCAGCTTAGCAGACAGGCGAAATTATGGCTACACCTTC
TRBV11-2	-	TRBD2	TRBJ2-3	CASSLGVAGGVLDTQYF	TGTGCCAGCAGCCTAGGGGTAGCGGGGGGGGTTCTGGATACGCAGTATTTT
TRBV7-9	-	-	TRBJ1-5	CASSLGSGVNQPQHF	TGTGCCAGCAGCTTAGGGTCGGGGGTGAATCAGCCCCAGCATTTT
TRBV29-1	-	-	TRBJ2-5	CSVCRDFGGGETQYF	TGCAGCGTTTGCCGAGATTTTGGCGGAGGGGAGACCCAGTACTTC
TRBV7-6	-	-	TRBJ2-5	CASSPLAQETQYF	TGTGCCAGCAGCCCCCTGGCCCAAGAGACCCAGTACTTC
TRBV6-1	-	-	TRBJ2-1	CASSEGGLNEQFF	TGTGCCAGCAGTGAAGGAGGTCTCAATGAGCAGTTCTTC
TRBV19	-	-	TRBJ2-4	CASSRRTEENIQYF	TGTGCCAGTAGCCGGAGGACGGAAGAAAACATTCAGTACTTC
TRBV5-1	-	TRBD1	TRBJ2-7	CASSFLQGATEQYF	TGCGCCAGCAGCTTCCTTCAGGGGGCCACCGAGCAGTACTTC
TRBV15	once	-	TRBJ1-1	CATSRDVSYTEAFF	TGTGCCACCAGCAGAGATGTGAGTTACACTGAAGCTTTCTTT
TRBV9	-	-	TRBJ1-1	CASSVDTNTEAFF	TGTGCCAGCAGCGTAGACACGAACACTGAAGCTTTCTTT
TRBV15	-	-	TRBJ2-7	CATSRDRASYEQYF	TGTGCCACCAGCAGAGACAGGGCATCCTACGAGCAGTACTTC
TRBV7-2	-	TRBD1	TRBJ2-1	CASSLDSGQGGYNEQFF	TGTGCCAGCAGCTTAGACTCGGGACAGGGGGGTTACAATGAGCAGTTCTTC
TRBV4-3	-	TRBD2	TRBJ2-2	CASSQVMGGLAGGPTGELFF	TGCGCCAGCAGCCAAGTCATGGGGGGACTAGCGGGGGGGCCCACCGGGGAGCTGTTTTTT
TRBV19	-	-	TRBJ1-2	CASTPRGWDGYTF	TGTGCCAGTACCCCAAGAGGGTGGGATGGCTACACCTTC
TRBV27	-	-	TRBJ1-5	CASSLEVGQPQHF	TGTGCCAGCAGTTTAGAAGTTGGCCAGCCCCAGCATTTT
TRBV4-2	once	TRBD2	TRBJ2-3	CACRAGGATDTQYF	TGTGCCTGCAGGGCGGGGGGGGCGACAGATACGCAGTATTTT
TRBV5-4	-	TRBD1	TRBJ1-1	CASSVVDRGMVSAFF	TGTGCCAGCAGCGTCGTGGACAGGGGAATGGTATCAGCTTTCTTT
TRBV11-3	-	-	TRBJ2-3	CASSLDRVKDTQYF	TGTGCCAGCAGCTTAGACAGGGTCAAGGATACGCAGTATTTT
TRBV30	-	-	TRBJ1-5	CAWSVRGNQPQHF	TGTGCCTGGAGTGTTAGGGGGAATCAGCCCCAGCATTTT
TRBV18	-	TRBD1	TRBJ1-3	CASSPTGGERNTIYF	TGTGCCAGCTCCCCGACAGGGGGGGAAAGGAACACCATATATTTT
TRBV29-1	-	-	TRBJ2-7	CSVGEMGYEQYF	TGCAGCGTCGGGGAGATGGGCTACGAGCAGTACTTC
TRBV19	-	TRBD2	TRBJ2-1	CASSMRLAGVKYNEQFF	TGTGCCAGTAGTATGAGGCTAGCGGGAGTCAAGTACAATGAGCAGTTCTTC
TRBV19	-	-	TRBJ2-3	CASRYGADHDTQYF	TGTGCCAGCCGATATGGGGCGGACCACGATACGCAGTATTTT
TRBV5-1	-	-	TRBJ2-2	CASRSGETTGELFF	TGCGCCAGCAGGTCCGGGGAGACCACCGGGGAGCTGTTTTTT